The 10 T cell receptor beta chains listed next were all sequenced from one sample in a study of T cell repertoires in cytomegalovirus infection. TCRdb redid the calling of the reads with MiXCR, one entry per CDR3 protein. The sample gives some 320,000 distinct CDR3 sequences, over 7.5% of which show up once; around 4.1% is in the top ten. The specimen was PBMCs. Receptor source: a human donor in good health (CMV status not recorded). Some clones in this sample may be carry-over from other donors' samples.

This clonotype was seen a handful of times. CDR3 residues: CSARAGGDQPQHF. CDR3 DNA: TGCAGTGCTAGAGCCGGGGGGGATCAGCCCCAGCATTTT. The chain recombines TRBV20-1 with TRBJ1-5, with D possibly being TRBD1 (5 bases). This CDR3 has 13 residues. The V and J ends lost 1 base and 5 bases respectively, with 9 bases between them. CDR1 is DFQATT and CDR2 is SNEGSKA in the germline V gene (reference sequence).

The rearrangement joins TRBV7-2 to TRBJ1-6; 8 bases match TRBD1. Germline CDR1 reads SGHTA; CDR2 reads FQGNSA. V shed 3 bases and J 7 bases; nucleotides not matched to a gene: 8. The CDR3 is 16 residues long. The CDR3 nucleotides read TGTGCCAGCAGCTTGGGGGGCGGACAGGGAAATTCACCCCTCCACTTT. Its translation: CASSLGGGQGNSPLHF.

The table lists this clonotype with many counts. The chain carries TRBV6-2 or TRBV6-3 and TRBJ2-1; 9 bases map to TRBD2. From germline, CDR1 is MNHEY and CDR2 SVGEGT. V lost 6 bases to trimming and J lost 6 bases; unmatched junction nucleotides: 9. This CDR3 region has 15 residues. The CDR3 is CASRLTSGRANEQFF. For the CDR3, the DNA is TGTGCCAGCAGACTGACTAGCGGACGAGCCAATGAGCAGTTCTTC.

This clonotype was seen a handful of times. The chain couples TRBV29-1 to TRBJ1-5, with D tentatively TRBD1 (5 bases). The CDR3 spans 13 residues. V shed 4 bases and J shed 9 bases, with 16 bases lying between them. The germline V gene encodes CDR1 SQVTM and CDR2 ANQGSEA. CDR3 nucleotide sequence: TGCAGCGTTGGGGTCTCCGGGGGTCGGCCCCAGCATTTT. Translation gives CSVGVSGGRPQHF. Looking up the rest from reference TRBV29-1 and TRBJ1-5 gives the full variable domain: SAVISQKPSRDICQRGTSLTIQCQVDSQVTMMFWYRQQPGQSLTLIATANQGSEATYESGFVIDKFPISRPNLTFSTLTVSNMSPEDSSIYLCSVGVSGGRPQHFGDGTRLSIL.

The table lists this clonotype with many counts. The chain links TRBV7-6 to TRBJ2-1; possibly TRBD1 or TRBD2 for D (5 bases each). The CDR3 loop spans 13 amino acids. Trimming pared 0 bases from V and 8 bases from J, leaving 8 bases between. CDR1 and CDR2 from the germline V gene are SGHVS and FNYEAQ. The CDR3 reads CASSLALGDEQFF. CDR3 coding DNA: TGTGCCAGCAGCTTAGCGCTGGGGGATGAGCAGTTCTTC.

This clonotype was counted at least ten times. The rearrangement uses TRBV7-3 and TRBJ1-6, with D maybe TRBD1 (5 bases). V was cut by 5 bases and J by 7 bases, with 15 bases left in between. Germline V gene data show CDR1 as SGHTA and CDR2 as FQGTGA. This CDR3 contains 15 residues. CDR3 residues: CASSIDSNTNSPLHF. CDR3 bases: TGTGCCAGCAGCATCGACAGTAATACGAATTCACCCCTCCACTTT.

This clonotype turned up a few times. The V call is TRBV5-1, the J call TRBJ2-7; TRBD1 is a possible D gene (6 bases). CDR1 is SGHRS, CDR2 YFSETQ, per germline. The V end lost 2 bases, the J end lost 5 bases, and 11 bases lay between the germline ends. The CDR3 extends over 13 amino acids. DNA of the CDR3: TGCGCCAGCAGCTTACCAGGGGCGGACGAGCAGTACTTC. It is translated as CASSLPGADEQYF.

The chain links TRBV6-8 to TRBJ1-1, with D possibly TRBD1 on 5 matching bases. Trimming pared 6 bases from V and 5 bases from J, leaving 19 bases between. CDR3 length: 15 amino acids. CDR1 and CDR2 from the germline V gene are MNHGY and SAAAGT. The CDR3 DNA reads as TGTGCCAGCAGGGCTCGGGCAGGGAGAGGGACTGAAGCTTTCTTT. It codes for CASRARAGRGTEAFF.

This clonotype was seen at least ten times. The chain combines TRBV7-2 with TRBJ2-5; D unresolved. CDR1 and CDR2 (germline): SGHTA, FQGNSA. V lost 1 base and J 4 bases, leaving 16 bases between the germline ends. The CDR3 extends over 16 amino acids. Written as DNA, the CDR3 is TGTGCCAGCAGCTTAGAGGACCCAGGCCCTGGAGAGACCCAGTACTTC. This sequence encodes CASSLEDPGPGETQYF.

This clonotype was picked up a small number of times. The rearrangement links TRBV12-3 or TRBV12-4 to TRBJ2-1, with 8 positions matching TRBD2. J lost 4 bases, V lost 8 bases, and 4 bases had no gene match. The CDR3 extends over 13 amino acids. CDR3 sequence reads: CASEASGYNEQFF. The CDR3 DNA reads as TGTGCCAGCGAGGCTAGCGGGTACAATGAGCAGTTCTTC.